The next 30 T cell receptor beta chains were all read from a single sample in a study of early T cells in non-severe SARS-CoV-2 infection (dated by TCRdb to about 2021). To prepare the library, 5' RACE was applied. Sequencing took place on a NextSeq 500. The public reads were reprocessed in TCRdb via fastp at Q25 and MiXCR, keeping in-frame beta chains. Rows with a matching CDR3 protein are joined into one entry that keeps the most common DNA and genes. The table for this sample lists 80,000 or so distinct CDR3 sequences; around an eighth of them were counted only once. In total, the top ten clones hold under 4% of the sample. Material for sequencing was whole blood. Every receptor here comes from an adult who was a healthcare worker with PCR-confirmed SARS-CoV-2 infection or an uninfected control (not recorded which).

The chain employs TRBV7-6 and TRBJ2-7, with 11 bases fitting TRBD1. The germline CDR1 and CDR2 sequences are SGHVS and FNYEAQ. The CDR3 contains 14 residues. J lost 7 bases, V lost 5 bases, and 7 bases had no gene match. The CDR3 nucleotides are TGTGCCAGCAGCGTTGGACAGGGGGCAGAAGAGCAGTACTTC. This translates into CASSVGQGAEEQYF.

In its sample, this clonotype was seen a few times. The V gene is TRBV7-2, the J gene TRBJ2-3; the D call may be TRBD1 or TRBD2 (5 bases each). V was cut by 4 bases and J by 2 bases, with 13 bases left in between. CDR1 and CDR2 from the germline V gene are SGHTA and FQGNSA. This CDR3 comprises 15 residues. The DNA of the CDR3 is TGTGCCAGCAGCTCCCGGTGGGGGATCACAGATACGCAGTATTTT. Amino acid sequence: CASSSRWGITDTQYF.

This clonotype has a handful of counts. The chain recombines TRBV11-2 with TRBJ1-5; 11 nucleotides align to TRBD1. This CDR3 has 17 amino acids. V lost 2 bases to trimming and J lost 2 bases; unmatched junction nucleotides: 5. The germline CDR1 and CDR2 sequences are SGHAT and FQNNGV. The chain's CDR3 is CASSLPPGQGGNQPQHF. As DNA, the CDR3 is TGTGCCAGCAGCTTACCCCCGGGACAGGGGGGCAATCAGCCCCAGCATTTT.

The chain uses TRBV5-1 and TRBJ2-2; D not resolved. Trimming shortened V by 5 bases and J by 4 bases, and 3 bases separated the two germline ends. This CDR3 has 11 residues. Per the germline V gene, CDR1 is SGHRS and CDR2 is YFSETQ. CDR3 coding DNA: TGCGCCAGCAGAGGCACCGGGGAGCTGTTTTTT. This translates into CASRGTGELFF. The whole variable domain, remainder taken from reference TRBV5-1 and TRBJ2-2, is KAGVTQTPRYLIKTRGQQVTLSCSPISGHRSVSWYQQTPGQGLQFLFEYFSETQRNKGNFPGRFSGRQFSNSRSEMNVSTLELGDSALYLCASRGTGELFFGEGSRLTVL.

This clonotype was observed a few times. The genes are TRBV27 and TRBJ1-1; 7 bases line up with TRBD1. The CDR3 is 12 amino acids. From germline, CDR1 is MNHEY and CDR2 SMNVEV (reference sequence). After removal of 5 bases from V and 5 bases from J, the junction contained 2 bases not matched to a gene. This CDR3 is CASSKTGTEAFF. The CDR3 coding sequence is TGTGCCAGCAGTAAGACAGGGACTGAAGCTTTCTTT.

The genes are TRBV2 and TRBJ1-4; D possibly corresponds to TRBD1 (6 bases). The CDR3 totals 16 residues. Trimming stripped 4 bases from V and 6 bases from J, with 18 bases between. Germline CDR1 reads SNHLY; CDR2 reads FYNNEI. The CDR3 nucleotides are TGTGCCAGCAGTGCCCCCAGGGGAGTGATCTATGAAAAACTGTTTTTT. This translates into CASSAPRGVIYEKLFF.

In this sample, this clonotype turned up a few times. This chain links TRBV6-2 or TRBV6-3 with TRBJ2-1, with D possibly called TRBD1 or TRBD2 (5 bases each). Germline V gene sequence: CDR1 MNHEY, CDR2 SVGEGT. This CDR3 spans 14 amino acids. V was clipped by 6 bases and J by 7 bases, with 16 bases between them. This chain's CDR3 is CASRAPGLGNEQFF. CDR3 nucleotides: TGTGCCAGCAGGGCGCCGGGGCTGGGTAATGAGCAGTTCTTC.

The chain uses TRBV10-3 and TRBJ2-5; TRBD1 is a possible D gene (7 bases). Germline CDR1 is ENHRY and CDR2 is SYGVKD. The CDR3 sequence is 16 residues long. Trimming removed 5 bases at V and 1 base at J, with 17 bases between. DNA of the CDR3: TGTGCCATCAGTAAGGGGGGACAGCCCCTCCAAGAGACCCAGTACTTC. Translation gives CAISKGGQPLQETQYF.

This clonotype was counted once. The chain is built from TRBV7-9 and TRBJ1-4; perhaps TRBD1 as D (6 bases). This CDR3 has 16 amino acids. The V end was cut by 1 base, the J end by 3 bases, with 12 bases between. The germline V gene has CDR1 SEHNR and CDR2 FQNEAQ (reference sequence). The DNA for the CDR3 is TGTGCCAGCAGCTTAGAGGCGGGGGCGGCTAATGAAAAACTGTTTTTT. Its protein product is CASSLEAGAANEKLFF.

The chain uses TRBV7-9 and TRBJ1-2, with D tentatively TRBD1 (5 bases). Looked up from germline, CDR1 is SEHNR and CDR2 is FQNEAQ (reference sequence). V was trimmed by 3 bases and J by 10 bases, leaving 18 bases between them. This CDR3 comprises 14 residues. The CDR3 reads CASSFPGTDETYTF. DNA for the CDR3: TGTGCCAGCAGCTTTCCCGGGACCGACGAAACCTACACCTTC.

This clonotype was counted only a few times. The CDR3 nucleotides read TGTGCCAGCAGGAGGAGGGACTCTGGGGCCAACGTCCTGACTTTC. This codes for CASRRRDSGANVLTF. This chain connects TRBV2 to TRBJ2-6; D is possibly TRBD2 (6 bases). Germline lookup yields CDR1 SNHLY and CDR2 FYNNEI. The CDR3 runs 15 residues. Trimming pared 6 bases from V and 0 bases from J, leaving 9 bases between.

This clonotype appeared a few times. V gene TRBV30 combines with J gene TRBJ2-3; either TRBD1 or TRBD2 may supply D (6 bases each). The CDR3 totals 15 residues. Between the trimmed V and J ends, which lost 0 bases and 3 bases, there was a span of 13 bases. In germline, CDR1 is GTSNPN, CDR2 SVGIG (reference sequence). The CDR3: CAWSVRGLSTDTQYF. CDR3 sequence (DNA): TGTGCCTGGAGTGTACGGGGGCTGAGTACAGATACGCAGTATTTT.

This clonotype was recorded many times. The V call is TRBV4-1, the J call TRBJ2-3, with 9 bases fitting TRBD1. This CDR3 comprises 16 residues. CDR1 is MGHRA, CDR2 YSYEKL, per germline. V was clipped by 0 bases and J by 4 bases; unmatched bases: 5. The CDR3 bases are TGCGCCAGCAGCCAAGATGTACAGGGGGCCGCAGATACGCAGTATTTT. This gives the protein CASSQDVQGAADTQYF.

The rearrangement joins TRBV5-6 to TRBJ2-1; no definite D call. There are 14 residues in the CDR3. CDR1 SGHDT and CDR2 YYEEEE come from the germline V gene. The V and J ends lost 2 bases and 7 bases respectively, with 13 bases between them. CDR3 protein: CASSFNYLGNEQFF. DNA of the CDR3: TGTGCCAGCAGCTTTAACTATCTAGGGAATGAGCAGTTCTTC.

In its sample, this clonotype was seen many times. The chain is built from TRBV20-1 and TRBJ2-7, with D possibly TRBD2 on 6 matching bases. The germline CDR1 and CDR2 sequences are DFQATT and SNEGSKA (reference sequence). V was trimmed by 0 bases and J by 0 bases, leaving 12 bases between them. The CDR3 consists of 15 residues. For the CDR3, the DNA is TGCAGTGCTAGAGATCCCCAGCGGGTCTCCTACGAGCAGTACTTC. Protein product: CSARDPQRVSYEQYF.

This clonotype was detected ten times or more. This chain uses TRBV6-6 with TRBJ1-5; 9 bases are a match to TRBD1. Germline lookup yields CDR1 MNHNY and CDR2 SVGAGI (reference sequence). V dropped 6 bases and J dropped 2; count of bases not matched to a gene: 8. CDR3 length: 16 amino acids. The CDR3 spells CASSDSQGAGNQPQHF. Written as DNA, the CDR3 is TGTGCCAGCAGCGACTCACAGGGGGCGGGCAATCAGCCCCAGCATTTT.

This clonotype was seen many times. The chain couples TRBV12-3 or TRBV12-4 to TRBJ2-1, with TRBD2 matching over 9 bases. The V segment lost 5 bases and the J segment 2 bases; nucleotides outside the gene matches: 7. This CDR3 is built from 16 residues. This CDR3 is CASSSPGLAPYNEQFF. In DNA form, the CDR3 reads TGTGCCAGCAGTAGCCCGGGACTAGCCCCCTACAATGAGCAGTTCTTC.

The rearrangement links TRBV28 to TRBJ2-7; D perhaps matches TRBD2 (6 bases). The V end was cut by 5 bases, the J end by 4 bases, with 15 bases between. The germline V gene has CDR1 MDHEN and CDR2 SYDVKM. The CDR3 loop spans 14 amino acids. The CDR3 is CASSEQTRVYEQYF. CDR3 bases: TGTGCCAGCAGTGAGCAGACTAGAGTTTACGAGCAGTACTTC.

This clonotype turned up a few times. This rearrangement joins TRBV5-4 to TRBJ2-7; D might be TRBD1 or TRBD2, each matching 5 bases. The germline V gene has CDR1 SGHNT and CDR2 YYREEE (reference sequence). The CDR3 runs to 19 residues. Trimming cost V 6 bases and J 0 bases, with 28 bases left between them. CDR3 loop: CASTFLGPRRWPSSYEQYF. DNA for the CDR3: TGTGCCAGCACCTTCCTGGGACCCCGGAGGTGGCCCTCCTCCTACGAGCAGTACTTC.

This clonotype has only a few counts. The chain recombines TRBV12-3 or TRBV12-4 with TRBJ2-4; TRBD1 matches 11 bases. The CDR3 length is 16 residues. J lost 2 bases, V lost 5 bases, and 5 bases had no gene match. Here the CDR3 reads CASSRDRGTSKNIQYF. The CDR3 nucleotides read TGTGCCAGCAGTAGGGACAGGGGGACTTCCAAAAACATTCAGTACTTC.

This clonotype was picked up a small number of times. The J gene is TRBJ2-1, the V gene TRBV11-2; TRBD2 aligns across 9 bases. The V gene end was trimmed by 5 bases and the J gene end by 5 bases; junction bases not matched to a gene: 4. This CDR3 contains 14 residues. The germline gives CDR1 SGHAT, CDR2 FQNNGV. CDR3 nucleotides: TGTGCCAGCAGCCGCGGACTAGCGAACAATGAGCAGTTCTTC. Protein: CASSRGLANNEQFF.

With regard to this clonotype: Possible read error: a much larger clone is one base away. The chain recombines TRBV29-1 with TRBJ2-5; 8 bases line up with TRBD2. Matching the DNA end better, TRBJ2-1 makes the J call doubtful. CDR1 and CDR2 (germline): SQVTM, ANQGSEA. CDR3 length: 14 residues. The chain's CDR3 is CSAPAGAYQETQFF. The CDR3 nucleotides read TGCAGCGCCCCAGCGGGGGCTTACCAAGAGACCCAGTTCTTC.

The V and J genes are TRBV28 and TRBJ2-7; D is ambiguous. Trimming pared 2 bases from V and 7 bases from J, leaving 9 bases between. This CDR3 has 12 residues. CDR1 MDHEN and CDR2 SYDVKM come from the germline V gene. CDR3 DNA sequence: TGTGCCAGCAGTTTAAGGGCGAGGGAGCAGTACTTC. The encoded protein is CASSLRAREQYF.

The chain recombines TRBV24-1 with TRBJ2-5; D is undetermined. Trimming removed 2 bases at V and 4 bases at J, with 4 bases between. Per the germline V gene, CDR1 is KGHDR and CDR2 is SFDVKD. The CDR3 length is 12 residues. This CDR3 reads CATSDSGETQYF. CDR3 DNA sequence: TGTGCCACCAGTGATTCCGGAGAGACCCAGTACTTC.

This chain links TRBV2 with TRBJ2-7; 12 nucleotides align to TRBD2. This CDR3 is 12 amino acids long. Trimming removed 10 bases from V and 6 bases from J; junction bases left unmatched: 4. The germline gives CDR1 SNHLY, CDR2 FYNNEI. The CDR3 DNA reads TGTGCCACCCGACTAGCGGGAGTCGAGCAGTACTTC. Its translation: CATRLAGVEQYF.

The sample holds a few counts of this clonotype. The V and J genes are TRBV9 and TRBJ2-5; D may correspond to TRBD1 or TRBD2 (5 bases each). The germline V and J ends were trimmed by 4 bases and 4 bases, with 14 bases remaining between them. This CDR3 has 14 amino acids. CDR1 and CDR2 from the germline V gene are SGDLS and YYNGEE. In DNA form, the CDR3 reads TGTGCCAGCAGCCCGATGGGACGGCCAGAGACCCAGTACTTC. Encoded protein: CASSPMGRPETQYF.

This clonotype was observed many times. The chain is built from TRBV27 and TRBJ2-4; no reliable D call. Germline V gene lookup returns CDR1 MNHEY and CDR2 SMNVEV (reference sequence). Trimming left V 0 bases short and J 8 bases short, with 11 bases between. The CDR3 runs 14 residues. The CDR3 here is CASSLSDTADIQYF. The DNA of the CDR3 is TGTGCCAGCAGTTTATCCGATACGGCGGACATTCAGTACTTC.

The sample holds many counts of this clonotype. This CDR3 is CSAAIGETQYF. The CDR3 DNA reads as TGCAGTGCGGCGATAGGAGAGACCCAGTACTTC. The rearrangement joins TRBV20-1 to TRBJ2-5; the D is unclear. The V gene's germline CDR1 is DFQATT and CDR2 SNEGSKA (reference sequence). The V end was cut by 6 bases, the J end by 4 bases, with 9 bases between. This CDR3 spans 11 amino acids.

This clonotype was seen repeatedly, ten times or more. The rearrangement joins TRBV6-2 or TRBV6-3 to TRBJ2-7, with 11 bases identical to TRBD2. Germline V CDR1 and CDR2: MNHEY, SVGEGT. The CDR3 spans 15 residues. With 5 bases clipped from V and 5 bases from J, the junction kept 8 bases outside the gene matches. This chain's CDR3 is CASSPIAGGLNEQYF. CDR3 coding DNA: TGTGCCAGCAGTCCGATAGCGGGAGGGCTCAACGAGCAGTACTTC.

This clonotype was picked up many times. The chain joins TRBV28 to TRBJ1-6, with D possibly being TRBD1 (6 bases). Germline V lookup: CDR1 MDHEN, CDR2 SYDVKM. V lost 6 bases to trimming and J lost 9 bases, with 12 bases between them. The CDR3 is made up of 13 amino acids. The CDR3 is CASRTGTTSPLHF. CDR3 nucleotide sequence: TGTGCCAGCAGAACCGGGACAACTTCACCCCTCCACTTT.